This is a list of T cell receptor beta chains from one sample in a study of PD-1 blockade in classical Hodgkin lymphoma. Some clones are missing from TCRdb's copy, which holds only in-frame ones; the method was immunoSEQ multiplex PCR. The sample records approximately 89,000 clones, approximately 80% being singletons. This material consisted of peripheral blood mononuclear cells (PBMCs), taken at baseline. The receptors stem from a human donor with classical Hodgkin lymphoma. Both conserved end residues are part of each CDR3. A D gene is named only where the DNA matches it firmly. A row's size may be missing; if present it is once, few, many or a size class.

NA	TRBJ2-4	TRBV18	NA	TGTGCCAGTTCCACAACGCTTGTTGGCATTCAGTACTTC	CASSTTLVGIQYF
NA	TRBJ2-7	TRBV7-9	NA	TGTGCCAGCAGCTTAGGGGCCTTCAGCCTAGATGAGGTAGCATACGAGCAGTACTTC	CASSLGAFSLDEVAYEQYF
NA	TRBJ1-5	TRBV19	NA	TGTGCCAGTAGTATGCAAGGGAGATTCAATCAGCCCCAGCATTTT	CASSMQGRFNQPQHF
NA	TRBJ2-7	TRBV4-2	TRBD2	TGTGCCAGCAGCCAATATCGGCCTAGCGGGAGGGCCTACGAGCAGTACTTC	CASSQYRPSGRAYEQYF
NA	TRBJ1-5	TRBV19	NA	TGTGCCAGTAGTGCCACAGGGACCTATAGCAATCAGCCCCAGCATTTT	CASSATGTYSNQPQHF
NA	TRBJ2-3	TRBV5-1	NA	TGCGCCAGCAGCTCGGCAACTAGCACAGATACGCAGTATTTT	CASSSATSTDTQYF
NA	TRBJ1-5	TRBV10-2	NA	TGCGCCACCGACCTCTCGGGTCGCGATCAGCCCCAGCATTTT	CATDLSGRDQPQHF
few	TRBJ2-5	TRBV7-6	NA	TGTGCCAGCAGCCGCACAGCCCAAGAGACCCAGTACTTC	CASSRTAQETQYF
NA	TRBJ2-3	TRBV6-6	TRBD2	TGTGCCAGCAGACTATCCTTAGGACTAGCGGAACCTACGCAGTATTTT	CASRLSLGLAEPTQYF
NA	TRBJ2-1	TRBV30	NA	TGTGCCTGGAGTGTAGCGGCGCAGGGAGAACAGTTCTTC	CAWSVAAQGEQFF
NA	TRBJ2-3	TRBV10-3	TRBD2	TGTGCCATCAGTGGGCCCCCCCCCAGCGGCGGGAGGGGACCCACAGATACGCAGTATTTT	CAISGPPPSGGRGPTDTQYF
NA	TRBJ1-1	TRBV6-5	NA	TGTGCCAGCAGGGGTACCACTTGGAACACTGAAGCTTTCTTT	CASRGTTWNTEAFF
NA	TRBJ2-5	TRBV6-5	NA	TGTGCCAGCAGCCGGGGATCGGCCCGGGAGACCCAGTACTTC	CASSRGSARETQYF
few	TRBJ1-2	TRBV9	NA	TGTGCCAGCAGCGTAGGAGGAGGGAACCCCTATGGCTACACCTTC	CASSVGGGNPYGYTF
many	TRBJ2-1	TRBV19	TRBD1	TGTGCCAGTAGTCCCCGCCGGACAGGCTCCTACAATGAGCAGTTCTTC	CASSPRRTGSYNEQFF
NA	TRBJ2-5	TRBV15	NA	TGTGCCACCAGCGGCAGGGTGGGCAGGGTTCAGACCCAGTACTTC	CATSGRVGRVQTQYF
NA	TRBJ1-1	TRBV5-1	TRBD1	TGCGCCAGCACACCACGACAGGGGGCACAAGCTGAAGCTTTCTTT	CASTPRQGAQAEAFF
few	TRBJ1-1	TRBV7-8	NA	TGTGCCAGCAGCTTACTGTGGGGGGCGGGGACTGAAGCTTTCTTT	CASSLLWGAGTEAFF
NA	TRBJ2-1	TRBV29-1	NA	TGCAGCGTTCAGGGGCTAACCATTGAGCAGTTCTTC	CSVQGLTIEQFF
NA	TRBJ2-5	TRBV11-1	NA	TGTGCCAGCAGCTCCGGGCCGGGGGGCTCGGAGACCCAGTACTTC	CASSSGPGGSETQYF
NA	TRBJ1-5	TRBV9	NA	TGTGCCAGCAGTGAGGCAGTCAATCAGCCCCAGCATTTT	CASSEAVNQPQHF
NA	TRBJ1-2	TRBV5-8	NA	TGTGCCAGCAACAGACAGTTCTATGGCTACACCTTC	CASNRQFYGYTF
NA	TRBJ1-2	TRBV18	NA	TGTGCCAGCTCACCAGTTGACAGGACTAACTATGGCTACACCTTC	CASSPVDRTNYGYTF
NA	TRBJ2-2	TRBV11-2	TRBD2	TGTGCCAGCAGCTTAGTGGTTGCGGGGGGACTAGCGGCCACCGGGGAGCTGTTTTTT	CASSLVVAGGLAATGELFF
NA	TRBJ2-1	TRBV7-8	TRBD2	TGTGCCAGCAGCCAACAGGGTAGACTAGCGGGACGATACAATGAGCAGTTCTTC	CASSQQGRLAGRYNEQFF
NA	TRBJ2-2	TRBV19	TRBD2	TGTGCCAGTAGGCCGGGACTAGGTCGGACCGGGGAGCTGTTTTTT	CASRPGLGRTGELFF
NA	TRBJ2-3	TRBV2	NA	TGTGCCAGCACACAGGAGTCGATAGATACGCAGTATTTT	CASTQESIDTQYF
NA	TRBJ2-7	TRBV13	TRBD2	TGTGCCAGCAGCTCGAGCGGGAGTACCAACGAGCAGTACTTC	CASSSSGSTNEQYF
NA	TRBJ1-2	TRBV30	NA	TGTGCCTGGAGTGTGACAGCTTATGGCTACACCTTC	CAWSVTAYGYTF
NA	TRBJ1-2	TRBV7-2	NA	TGTGCCAGCAGCTTAGGGATCGAGGGGTCAGTCTTTCCCTATGGCTACACCTTC	CASSLGIEGSVFPYGYTF
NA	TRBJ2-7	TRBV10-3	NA	TGTGCCATGGGGCCGTTGGGCGAGCAGTACTTC	CAMGPLGEQYF
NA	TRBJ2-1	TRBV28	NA	TGTGCCAGCAGACACTACAATGAGCAGTTCTTC	CASRHYNEQFF
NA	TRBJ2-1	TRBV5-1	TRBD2	TGCGCCAGCAGCTTGGCCACTAGCGGGAGCAATGAGCAGTTCTTC	CASSLATSGSNEQFF
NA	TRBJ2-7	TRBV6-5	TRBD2	TGTGCCAGCAGTCACTTTGGGAGCGGGGGACGTTACGAGCAGTACTTC	CASSHFGSGGRYEQYF
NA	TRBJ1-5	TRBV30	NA	TGTGCCTGGAGTTCGGACAGCATCAATCAGCCCCAGCATTTT	CAWSSDSINQPQHF
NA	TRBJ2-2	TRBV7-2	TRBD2	TGTGCCAGCAGCAGTAGGACTAGCGGGTTGACCGGGGAGCTGTTTTTT	CASSSRTSGLTGELFF
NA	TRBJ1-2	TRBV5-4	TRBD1	TGTGCCAGCAGCACCGAACGACAGGGTGGTGGCTACACCTTC	CASSTERQGGGYTF
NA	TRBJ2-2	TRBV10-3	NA	TGTGCCATCAGTGGGGGTGGGGAGCTGTTTTTT	CAISGGGELFF
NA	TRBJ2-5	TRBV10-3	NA	TGTGCCATCAGTGATTTAGAGACCCAGTACTTC	CAISDLETQYF
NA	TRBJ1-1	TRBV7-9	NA	TGTGCCAGCAGCGTGCGGGTGAACACTGAAGCTTTCTTT	CASSVRVNTEAFF
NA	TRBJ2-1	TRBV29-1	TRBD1	TGCAGCCTAAGGGGACAGGGCCCCTACAATGAGCAGTTCTTC	CSLRGQGPYNEQFF
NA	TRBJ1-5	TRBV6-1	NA	TGTGCCAGCAGTGAAGGTACGCCTTATCAGCCCCAGCATTTT	CASSEGTPYQPQHF
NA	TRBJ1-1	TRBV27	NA	TGTGCCAGCAGAACCGGGTCACTCCCCCCTGAAGCTTTCTTT	CASRTGSLPPEAFF
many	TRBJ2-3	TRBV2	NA	TGTGCCAGCTCCGGGACTAGCACAGATACGCAGTATTTT	CASSGTSTDTQYF
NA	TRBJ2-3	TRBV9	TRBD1	TGTGCCAGCAGCGTGTTGGGACAGAGGGACACAGATACGCAGTATTTT	CASSVLGQRDTDTQYF
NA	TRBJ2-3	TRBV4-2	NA	TGTGCCAGCAGCAAAGATCATAGCACAGATACGCAGTATTTT	CASSKDHSTDTQYF
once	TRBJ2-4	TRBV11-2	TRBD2	TGTGCCAGCAGCCCAGGACTAGCGGGTTTACTAGCCAAAAACATTCAGTACTTC	CASSPGLAGLLAKNIQYF
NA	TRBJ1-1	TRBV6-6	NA	TGTGCCAGCAGTTACCCCCCGGACGTGAACACTGAAGCTTTCTTT	CASSYPPDVNTEAFF
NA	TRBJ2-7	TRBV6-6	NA	TGTGCCAGCAGTTCCGGGACGAGGTACGAGCAGTACTTC	CASSSGTRYEQYF
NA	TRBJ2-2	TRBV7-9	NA	TGTGCCAGCTTGCAGGGAGGTGCCGGGGAGCTGTTTTTT	CASLQGGAGELFF
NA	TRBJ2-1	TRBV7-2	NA	TGTGCCAGCAGCTTGGATAACCGCCCTGCCGGGAATGAGCAGTTCTTC	CASSLDNRPAGNEQFF
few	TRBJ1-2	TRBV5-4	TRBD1	TGTGCCAGCAGCTTGGATGACGGACAGGGCGATGGCTACACCTTC	CASSLDDGQGDGYTF
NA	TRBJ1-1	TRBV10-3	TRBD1	TGTGCCATCAGTGAGAATACAGGGGGCACTGAAGCTTTCTTT	CAISENTGGTEAFF
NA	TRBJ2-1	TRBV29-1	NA	TGCAGCGTTGCTGTAACCTACAATGAGCAGTTCTTC	CSVAVTYNEQFF
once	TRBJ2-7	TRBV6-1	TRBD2	TGTGCCAGCAGGGTCGAGCGGGAGGTGCTCGAGCAGTACTTC	CASRVEREVLEQYF